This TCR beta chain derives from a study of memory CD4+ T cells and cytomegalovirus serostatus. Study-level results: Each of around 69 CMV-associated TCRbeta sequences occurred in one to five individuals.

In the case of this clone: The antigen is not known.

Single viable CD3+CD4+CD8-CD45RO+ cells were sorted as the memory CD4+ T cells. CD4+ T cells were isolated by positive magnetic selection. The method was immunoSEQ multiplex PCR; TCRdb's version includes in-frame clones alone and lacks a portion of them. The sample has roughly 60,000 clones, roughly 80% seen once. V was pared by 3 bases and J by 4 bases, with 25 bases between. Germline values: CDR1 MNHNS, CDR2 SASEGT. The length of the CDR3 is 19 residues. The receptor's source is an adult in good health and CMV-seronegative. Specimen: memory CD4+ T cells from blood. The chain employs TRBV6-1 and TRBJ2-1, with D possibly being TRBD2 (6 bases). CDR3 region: CASSDRYGGTDRTYNEQFF. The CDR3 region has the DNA TGTGCCAGCAGTGACCGATATGGGGGGACCGACCGGACGTACAATGAGCAGTTCTTC.